The 23 T cell receptor beta chains given below trace back to one sample, sequenced in a study of T-cell reconstitution after alpha-beta-depleted transplantation in children. The library targeted TCRbeta and was prepared with unique molecular identifiers. TCRdb analysed the PCR reads with MiXCR anew, one entry per CDR3 protein. The top ten clones hold roughly 4% of a sample with over 550,000 distinct CDR3 sequences, about 10% of them seen once. The sample was PBMCs from the stem cell graft donor, taken from the stem cell graft. The receptors were gathered from a human donor who donated a stem cell graft to a child with acute myeloid leukemia.

This clonotype was counted a few times. The V call is TRBV20-1, the J call TRBJ1-5; D remains ambiguous. Per the germline V gene, CDR1 is DFQATT and CDR2 is SNEGSKA (reference sequence). Trimming shortened V by 4 bases and J by 0 bases, and 7 bases separated the two germline ends. CDR3 length: 13 amino acids. This CDR3 is CSAKDPSNQPQHF. CDR3 sequence (DNA): TGCAGTGCTAAGGACCCTAGCAATCAGCCCCAGCATTTT.

This clonotype was seen ten or more times. The V call is TRBV7-9, the J call TRBJ2-7; 10 nucleotides line up with TRBD1. Looked up from germline, CDR1 is SEHNR and CDR2 is FQNEAQ (reference sequence). V lost 6 bases to trimming and J lost 3 bases; unmatched junction nucleotides: 5. The CDR3 covers 14 residues. Written as DNA, the CDR3 is TGTGCCAGCAGTGACCGGGACAGGGGCTACGAGCAGTACTTC. It encodes CASSDRDRGYEQYF.

This clonotype was seen repeatedly, ten times or more. The J gene is TRBJ2-2, the V gene TRBV4-3, with TRBD2 matching over 9 bases. The V gene end was trimmed by 0 bases and the J gene end by 6 bases; junction bases not matched to a gene: 8. Germline CDR1 reads LGHNA; CDR2 reads YSLEER. The CDR3 is made up of 17 amino acids. The CDR3 DNA follows: TGCGCCAGCAGCCAAGATGGGCTAGCGGGAACACCCGGGGAGCTGTTTTTT. Amino acids: CASSQDGLAGTPGELFF.

This clonotype was recorded at least ten times. This chain links TRBV28 with TRBJ1-6; TRBD1 agrees at 8 bases. After removal of 2 bases from V and 9 bases from J, the junction contained 6 bases not matched to a gene. CDR3 length: 15 amino acids. Germline V gene lookup returns CDR1 MDHEN and CDR2 SYDVKM. The CDR3 sequence: CASSLSRGQGSPLHF. The CDR3, as DNA: TGTGCCAGCAGTTTAAGCAGGGGGCAAGGTTCACCCCTCCACTTT.

This clonotype has at least ten counts. The chain links TRBV28 to TRBJ2-7, with D possibly called TRBD1 or TRBD2 (5 bases each). Germline V gene lookup returns CDR1 MDHEN and CDR2 SYDVKM. Trimming took 6 bases from V and 12 from J, leaving 24 bases between them. The CDR3 contains 14 residues. CDR3 residues: CASRGTLSSRRVYF. The CDR3, as DNA: TGTGCCAGCAGGGGGACCTTAAGCAGCAGAAGAGTGTACTTC.

The chain links TRBV7-9 to TRBJ2-3, with 10 bases that match TRBD2. V was clipped by 2 bases and J by 5 bases; unmatched bases: 4. CDR1 is SEHNR, CDR2 FQNEAQ, per germline (reference sequence). The CDR3 has 15 amino acids. The DNA for the CDR3 is TGTGCCAGCAGCTTAACTAGCGGGACAAGAGATACGCAGTATTTT. Protein product: CASSLTSGTRDTQYF. Using reference TRBV7-9 and TRBJ2-3 for the parts outside the CDR3, the full variable domain is DTGVSQNPRHKITKRGQNVTFRCDPISEHNRLYWYRQTLGQGPEFLTYFQNEAQLEKSRLLSDRFSAERPKGSFSTLEIQRTEQGDSAMYLCASSLTSGTRDTQYFGPGTRLTVL.

This chain uses TRBV29-1 with TRBJ2-3; TRBD2 matches at 7 bases. With V trimmed by 7 bases and J by 4 bases, 5 bases remained unmatched. This CDR3 contains 12 residues. The germline V gene has CDR1 SQVTM and CDR2 ANQGSEA. For the CDR3, the DNA is TGCAGCGGAAGACTAGCTGCAGATACGCAGTATTTT. Protein: CSGRLAADTQYF.

This clonotype was detected only a few times. The rearrangement links TRBV20-1 to TRBJ2-7, with D maybe TRBD1 (6 bases). V lost 6 bases and J lost 3, with 21 bases in between. The CDR3 contains 15 residues. CDR1 and CDR2 (germline): DFQATT, SNEGSKA (reference sequence). CDR3 nucleotide sequence: TGCAGTGCGACAGCCTTGAGGACAGACCTCTACGAGCAGTACTTC. Amino acids: CSATALRTDLYEQYF.

This clonotype has a count of ten or more. V usage is TRBV24-1 and J usage is TRBJ2-1, with 9 bases identical to TRBD1. CDR1 is KGHDR, CDR2 SFDVKD, per germline. With V trimmed by 3 bases and J by 6 bases, 8 bases remained unmatched. The CDR3 spans 16 residues. The CDR3 region has the DNA TGTGCCACCAGTGATGGACCGGGACAGGGAGGCAATGAGCAGTTCTTC. Its protein product is CATSDGPGQGGNEQFF.

V and J are TRBV9 and TRBJ2-3; no definite D call. Trimming took 0 bases from V and 9 from J, leaving 8 bases between them. CDR1 is SGDLS and CDR2 is YYNGEE in the germline V gene. CDR3 size: 12 residues. The CDR3 DNA is TGTGCCAGCAGCGTAGGAGGAGTGACGCAGTATTTT. Its protein is CASSVGGVTQYF.

This clonotype was detected only once. The rearrangement uses TRBV29-1 and TRBJ2-2; D may correspond to TRBD1 or TRBD2 (5 bases each). From germline, CDR1 is SQVTM and CDR2 ANQGSEA. The CDR3 extends over 12 amino acids. The ends were cut back, 2 bases at V and 9 bases at J, with 10 bases in the middle. CDR3 residues: CSVERGDRELFF. CDR3 bases: TGCAGCGTTGAAAGAGGGGACCGGGAGCTGTTTTTT.

The sample holds a few counts of this clonotype. J is TRBJ2-7 and V is TRBV6-5, with D uncertain. CDR3 length equals 14 residues. Looked up from germline, CDR1 is MNHEY and CDR2 is SVGAGI. V shed 4 bases and J shed 3 bases, with 13 bases lying between them. CDR3 DNA sequence: TGTGCCAGCAGTTTTTCCCTGGAGAGCTACGAGCAGTACTTC. Translated: CASSFSLESYEQYF.

The table lists this clonotype with a few counts. The rearrangement links TRBV27 to TRBJ1-1, with a possible D match to TRBD1 (6 bases). From germline, CDR1 is MNHEY and CDR2 SMNVEV (reference sequence). Deletions cut 7 bases from V and 7 bases from J, with 13 bases between. The CDR3 is made up of 12 amino acids. The CDR3 region has the DNA TGTGCCAGCAACCCGAGAGGGGGTGAAGCTTTCTTT. Translating it yields CASNPRGGEAFF.

The chain combines TRBV12-3 or TRBV12-4 with TRBJ1-4, with D hard to call. V was cut by 1 base and J by 8 bases, with 8 bases left in between. The CDR3 totals 13 residues. CDR3 amino acids: CASSLVDGEKLFF. CDR3 in DNA: TGTGCCAGCAGTTTAGTTGACGGCGAAAAACTGTTTTTT.

The chain has TRBV4-3 and TRBJ2-7; 13 bases map to TRBD2. The CDR3 is made up of 18 amino acids. The germline V gene has CDR1 LGHNA and CDR2 YSLEER. V lost 1 base to trimming and J lost 4 bases; unmatched junction nucleotides: 10. CDR3 in amino acids: CASSQGRLAGGLTYEQYF. DNA of the CDR3: TGCGCCAGCAGCCAAGGCCGACTAGCGGGAGGTCTAACATACGAGCAGTACTTC.

This clonotype showed up many times. The CDR3 is CASSPGQRNQPQHF. The CDR3 nucleotides read TGTGCCAGCAGCCCCGGGCAGCGCAATCAGCCCCAGCATTTT. The chain carries TRBV7-2 and TRBJ1-5, with D unclear. V was pared by 5 bases and J by 2 bases, with 10 bases between. Per the germline V gene, CDR1 is SGHTA and CDR2 is FQGNSA. The CDR3 contains 14 residues. The entire variable domain, with the rest obtained from reference TRBV7-2 and TRBJ1-5, is as follows: GAGVSQSPSNKVTEKGKDVELRCDPISGHTALYWYRQSLGQGLEFLIYFQGNSAPDKSGLPSDRFSAERTGGSVSTLTIQRTQQEDSAVYLCASSPGQRNQPQHFGDGTRLSIL.

At least ten counts were recorded for this clonotype. The chain has TRBV5-1 and TRBJ2-5, with 8 bases matching TRBD2. This CDR3 is 14 amino acids long. The V segment lost 7 bases and the J segment 3 bases; nucleotides outside the gene matches: 8. CDR1 SGHRS and CDR2 YFSETQ come from the germline V gene. CDR3 DNA sequence: TGCGCCAGCCGTTTCGGGAGGGCTGAAGAGACCCAGTACTTC. Its translation is CASRFGRAEETQYF.

This clonotype was counted ten times or more. This sequence joins TRBV7-9 and TRBJ2-5, with 11 bases that match TRBD2. V trimming: 3 bases; J trimming: 1 base; junction bases outside the gene matches: 4. This CDR3 spans 16 amino acids. Germline V gene data show CDR1 as SEHNR and CDR2 as FQNEAQ (reference sequence). DNA for the CDR3: TGTGCCAGCAGCTTGGGACTAGCGGAGACCCAAGAGACCCAGTACTTC. This gives the protein CASSLGLAETQETQYF.

This clonotype came up many times. The V and J genes are TRBV21-1 and TRBJ2-4. TRBV21-1 is flagged as a pseudogene. This CDR3 is 15 amino acids long. The CDR3 DNA sequence: TGTGCCAGCAGCAAAGTCATTCTAGCCAAAAACATTCAGTACTTC. Its protein product is CASSKVILAKNIQYF.

The table lists this clonotype with many counts. This sequence joins TRBV6-2 or TRBV6-3 and TRBJ2-7, with D maybe TRBD1 (6 bases). The CDR3 consists of 16 residues. Per germline, CDR1 MNHEY and CDR2 SVGEGT. V was clipped by 5 bases and J by 1 base, with 18 bases between them. In DNA, the CDR3 is TGTGCCAGCAGTCGAACCAGGGGACCGCCTTCCTACGAGCAGTACTTC. Translating it yields CASSRTRGPPSYEQYF.

The chain is built from TRBV28 and TRBJ2-7; 11 nucleotides match TRBD2. This CDR3 is built from 15 residues. J gave up 2 bases and V 5 bases, and 5 bases lay outside the gene matches. Germline V CDR1 and CDR2: MDHEN, SYDVKM. The DNA for the CDR3 is TGTGCCAGCAGTCCTTTTAGCGGGAGGGCCTACGAGCAGTACTTC. Translation: CASSPFSGRAYEQYF.

The chain links TRBV20-1 to TRBJ1-2; weak D call: TRBD1 (6 bases). CDR3 length equals 17 residues. CDR1 is DFQATT and CDR2 is SNEGSKA in the germline V gene (reference sequence). V was clipped by 3 bases and J by 2 bases, with 22 bases between them. The CDR3 reads CSASPRGAGQPNYGYTF. As DNA, the CDR3 is TGCAGTGCTAGCCCCCGGGGGGCTGGACAACCAAACTATGGCTACACCTTC.

The gene calls are TRBV30 and TRBJ2-7; possible D gene TRBD2, 5 bases. There are 14 residues in the CDR3. Between the trimmed V and J ends, which lost 0 bases and 0 bases, there was a span of 9 bases. The V gene's germline CDR1 is GTSNPN and CDR2 SVGIG (reference sequence). CDR3 sequence (DNA): TGTGCCTGGAGTGTAGGACTCCCCTCCTACGAGCAGTACTTC. It specifies CAWSVGLPSYEQYF.